The 17 T cell receptor beta chains reported below all come from one sample, sequenced in a study of cytomegalovirus exposure and HLA in healthy donors. Primers for the PCR totalled 60 Vbeta and 13 Jbeta. The repertoire was sequenced with immunoSEQ multiplex PCR; TCRdb's copy has only in-frame clones and lacks some. The repertoire holds about 200,000 clones, with 10% to 15% as singletons. Source material: PBMCs. These receptor sequences come from a man between 45 and 60 years old in good health and CMV-seropositive.

This chain uses TRBV5-1 with TRBJ2-2, with 9 bases matching TRBD1. Germline V CDR1 and CDR2: SGHRS, YFSETQ. The CDR3 runs to 17 residues. V lost 4 bases and J lost 1; bases outside the gene matches: 8. CDR3: CASSLLLTGGNTGELFF. The CDR3 DNA is TGCGCCAGCAGCCTACTCTTGACAGGGGGGAACACCGGGGAGCTGTTTTTT. The variable domain in full, with the rest retrieved from reference TRBV5-1 and TRBJ2-2, is KAGVTQTPRYLIKTRGQQVTLSCSPISGHRSVSWYQQTPGQGLQFLFEYFSETQRNKGNFPGRFSGRQFSNSRSEMNVSTLELGDSALYLCASSLLLTGGNTGELFFGEGSRLTVL.

The rearrangement uses TRBV28 and TRBJ2-6; TRBD1 aligns across 8 bases. Per germline, CDR1 MDHEN and CDR2 SYDVKM. Unmatched junction bases numbered 13, after V lost 11 bases and J lost 4 bases. The CDR3 is 16 amino acids. CDR3: CAVQGQGAGGANVLTF. Written as DNA, the CDR3 is TGTGCCGTACAGGGGCAGGGGGCAGGAGGGGCCAACGTCCTGACTTTC.

This clone was observed a few times. The chain joins TRBV7-2 to TRBJ1-1; 7 bases match TRBD1. Germline V lookup: CDR1 SGHTA, CDR2 FQGNSA. V trimming: 5 bases; J trimming: 6 bases; junction bases outside the gene matches: 9. The CDR3 is made up of 14 amino acids. CDR3 loop: CASSPGGVMAEAFF. In DNA, the CDR3 is TGTGCCAGCAGCCCAGGGGGAGTGATGGCTGAAGCTTTCTTT.

Comments on this clone: The missing conserved phenylalanine or tryptophan at the end of this CDR3 makes a read error likely. The chain links TRBV5-1 to TRBJ1-1; 10 positions agree with TRBD1. The CDR3 has 15 amino acids. CDR1 is SGHRS and CDR2 is YFSETQ in the germline V gene. V shed 4 bases and J 5 bases; nucleotides not matched to a gene: 8. The DNA for the CDR3 is TGCGCCAGCAGCGTCGAAAGGACAGGGGGGACTGAAGCTTTCTTG. Translated: CASSVERTGGTEAFL.

Only a few counts were recorded for this clone. The gene calls are TRBV6-5 and TRBJ1-3, with D unclear. Deletions cut 0 bases from V and 6 bases from J, with 6 bases between. CDR3 length equals 13 residues. CDR1 and CDR2 from the germline V gene are MNHEY and SVGAGI. DNA of the CDR3: TGTGCCAGCAGTTACTCCGGGGAAAACACCATATATTTT. Translation: CASSYSGENTIYF.

The table lists this clone with a few counts. CDR3 nucleotides: TGTGCCAGCAGCTTTGACAGTTCGGTAGCTTTCTTT. This translates into CASSFDSSVAFF. The chain is built from TRBV11-2 and TRBJ1-1; D is perhaps TRBD1 (5 bases). The CDR3 length is 12 residues. V was clipped by 3 bases and J by 10 bases, with 12 bases between them. The V gene's germline CDR1 is SGHAT and CDR2 FQNNGV. Complete variable domain (other parts from reference TRBV11-2 and TRBJ1-1): EAGVAQSPRYKIIEKRQSVAFWCNPISGHATLYWYQQILGQGPKLLIQFQNNGVVDDSQLPKDRFSAERLKGVDSTLKIQPAKLEDSAVYLCASSFDSSVAFFGQGTRLTVV.

The chain links TRBV18 to TRBJ2-4, with 8 bases lining up with TRBD2. Trimming took 5 bases from V and 0 from J; bases not matched to a gene: 18. The CDR3 loop spans 20 amino acids. The germline V gene encodes CDR1 KGHSH and CDR2 LQKENI. CDR3 residues: CASSTTGGSSGALAKNIQYF. DNA for the CDR3: TGTGCCAGCTCAACGACCGGAGGGAGTAGCGGGGCACTAGCCAAAAACATTCAGTACTTC.

CDR3 sequence: CASSYSTGGELFF. CDR3 DNA: TGTGCCAGCAGTTATTCGACAGGGGGGGAGCTGTTTTTT. This chain links TRBV6-6 with TRBJ2-2; 7 bases match TRBD1. This CDR3 has 13 amino acids. CDR1 and CDR2 from the germline V gene are MNHNY and SVGAGI (reference sequence). V was pared by 3 bases and J by 8 bases, with 3 bases of the junction left unmatched.

This clone was counted only a few times. J is TRBJ2-5 and V is TRBV11-3, with D possibly matching TRBD1 (5 bases). Germline CDR1 SGHNT, CDR2 YENEEA. CDR3 size: 14 residues. Trimming removed 1 base from V and 4 bases from J, with 10 bases in between. The CDR3 bases are TGTGCCAGCAGCTTAGGAAGGGGCGGAGAGACCCAGTACTTC. This codes for CASSLGRGGETQYF.

This clone was counted only a few times. This chain joins TRBV12-5 and TRBJ1-1, with TRBD1 identical over 10 bases. The CDR3 has 16 residues. V lost 3 bases to trimming and J lost 8 bases; unmatched junction nucleotides: 12. Germline values: CDR1 LGHNT, CDR2 FRNRAP. Here the CDR3 reads CASGFTGQGKGREAFF. The CDR3 nucleotides are TGTGCTAGTGGTTTCACGGGACAGGGGAAGGGGCGGGAAGCTTTCTTT.

This clone was seen only a few times. V is TRBV13 and J is TRBJ1-2, with a tentative D call TRBD1 (5 bases). The CDR3 totals 15 residues. With 1 base removed from V and 3 bases from J, the gap between germline ends came to 12 bases. Germline V gives CDR1 PRHDT, CDR2 FYEKMQ (reference sequence). The CDR3 DNA is TGTGCCAGCAGCTTAGTAGGGGAAGGCGACTATGGCTACACCTTC. This gives the protein CASSLVGEGDYGYTF.

The CDR3 DNA follows: TGTGCCAGTAGTATAGATCGCGGCACAGAGACCCAGTACTTC. Its protein is CASSIDRGTETQYF. This chain connects TRBV19 to TRBJ2-5; D is unresolved. V dropped 0 bases and J dropped 4 bases, with 9 bases sitting between them. The CDR3 runs 14 residues. Germline values: CDR1 LNHDA, CDR2 SQIVND (reference sequence).

The chain couples TRBV18 to TRBJ1-3; 7 bases line up with TRBD1. V shed 6 bases, J shed 0 bases, and the junction held 8 bases outside the gene matches. The CDR3 consists of 16 residues. Germline CDR1 and CDR2: KGHSH and LQKENI. In DNA, the CDR3 is TGTGCCAGCTCTACGGACAGGCAGAGCTCTGGAAACACCATATATTTT. Amino acids: CASSTDRQSSGNTIYF.

This clone was found a few times. The rearrangement uses TRBV25-1 and TRBJ1-6, with TRBD1 as a possible D gene (6 bases). The CDR3 is 15 amino acids. V lost 6 bases, J lost 7 bases, and 16 bases lay in between. Germline V CDR1 and CDR2: MGHDK, SYGVNS. CDR3 sequence: CASRTSSGANSPLHF. CDR3 in DNA: TGTGCCAGCAGGACATCTTCAGGGGCGAATTCACCCCTCCACTTT.

For the CDR3, the DNA is TGTGCCAGCAGCTACGCCTGGACTAGCGGGGGTAATGAGCAGTTCTTC. It codes for CASSYAWTSGGNEQFF. The chain combines TRBV7-8 with TRBJ2-1; 13 nucleotides line up with TRBD2. In germline, CDR1 is SGHVS, CDR2 FQNEAQ. Trimming cost V 4 bases and J 7 bases; bases outside gene matches: 7. The CDR3 totals 16 residues.

This clone was counted ten times or more. This chain links TRBV11-3 with TRBJ2-5; D ambiguous. CDR1 is SGHNT and CDR2 is YENEEA in the germline V gene. The CDR3 spans 15 residues. Trimming stripped 0 bases from V and 4 bases from J, with 12 bases between. CDR3: CASSLELARLETQYF. CDR3 DNA sequence: TGTGCCAGCAGCTTAGAATTGGCCCGTCTAGAGACCCAGTACTTC.

The chain uses TRBV5-6 and TRBJ2-7, with TRBD1 matching 12 bases. The CDR3 spans 17 residues. The V segment lost 3 bases and the J segment 4 bases; nucleotides outside the gene matches: 11. CDR1 and CDR2 from the germline V gene are SGHDT and YYEEEE. CDR3 bases: TGTGCCAGCAGCTACTCCCCCGGGACAGGGGGCCGTTACGAGCAGTACGTC. It yields the protein CASSYSPGTGGRYEQYV.